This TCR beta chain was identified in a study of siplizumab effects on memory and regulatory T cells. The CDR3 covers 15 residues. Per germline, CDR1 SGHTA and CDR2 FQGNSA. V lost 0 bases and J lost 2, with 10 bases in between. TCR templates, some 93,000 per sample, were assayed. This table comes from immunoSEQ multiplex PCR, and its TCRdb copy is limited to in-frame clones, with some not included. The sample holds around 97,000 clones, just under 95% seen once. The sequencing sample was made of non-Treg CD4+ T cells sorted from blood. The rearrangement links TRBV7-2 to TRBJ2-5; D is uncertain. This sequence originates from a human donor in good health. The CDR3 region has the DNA TGTGCCAGCAGCTTAGCAGGGTATGAACAAGAGACCCAGTACTTC. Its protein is CASSLAGYEQETQYF.